A single T cell receptor (beta chain) is shown here with its context. Its antigen is not identified. This specimen belongs to a study of cytomegalovirus exposure and HLA in healthy donors. Broader study findings: The study recorded more than 150 TCR beta chains that were cytomegalovirus-associated.

The CDR3 is 15 residues long. The germline CDR1 and CDR2 sequences are MNHNS and SASEGT. J was trimmed by 3 bases and V by 6 bases; bases with no gene match: 11. Profiling relied on immunoSEQ multiplex PCR, and the TCRdb table lists in-frame clones only, not all of them. The data hold under 150,000 clones, with 90% to 95% observed a single time. The chain links TRBV6-1 to TRBJ2-7, with 7 bases lining up with TRBD1. Sequenced: PBMCs. The clonotype comes from a man aged 18 to 35 in good health and CMV-seronegative. CDR3 sequence: CASRSLLQGFYEQYV. Written as DNA, the CDR3 is TGTGCCAGCAGATCTCTCTTACAGGGGTTCTACGAGCAGTACGTC.